This T cell receptor beta chain originates from a study of T-cell memory formation after mild COVID-19. In the study overall: The two donors had largely donor-specific TCR clusters.

A word on this clonotype: The antigen is unknown.

MiXCR, run by TCRdb on the 5' RACE reads, gives a single entry per CDR3 protein. Seen here are 250,000 to 300,000 distinct CDR3 sequences, around 15% observed once, and the top ten hold roughly 25%. General study results and limits: Shrinking CD4+ clones were chiefly CM and EM; CD8+ ones were chiefly EMRA. Memory from before infection featured some responding clones, which suggests cross-reactive memory joined. From day 15 to 85, contracting clones were balanced between CD4 and CD8, whereas later expanders leaned toward CD4+.

The clonotype was recovered from a man aged 18-30 years who had mild COVID-19 (a few samples of this study predate the infection). Cell type and time point are not known. The sample consisted of PBMCs or a T cell subset sorted from them (not recorded which).

This CDR3 reads CASSWSGATNTGELFF. CDR3 DNA sequence: TGTGCCAGCAGCTGGTCCGGGGCCACGAACACCGGGGAGCTGTTTTTT. The rearrangement uses TRBV7-2 and TRBJ2-2; the D call may be TRBD1 or TRBD2 (5 bases each). The CDR3 has 16 amino acids. Germline CDR1 SGHTA, CDR2 FQGNSA. Trimming removed 4 bases at V and 0 bases at J, with 12 bases between.